These T cell receptor beta chains were read from a single sample in a study of T-cell reconstitution after alpha-beta-depleted transplantation in children. TCRdb recomputed calls from the PCR reads with MiXCR, one row per CDR3 protein. The sample gives 480,000 or so distinct CDR3 sequences, about 10% of which show up once; 2% is in the top ten. The source was PBMCs, collected before TCRalphabeta/CD19-depleted stem cell transplant. The receptors here all came from a child aged 2 to 15 with inherited bone marrow failure, due to receive a stem cell transplant. CDR3s include the opening cysteine and the closing phenylalanine or tryptophan. A D gene is named only where the DNA matches it firmly. Rows give clone size only sometimes, using once, few, many, or a class for an expanded clone.

j_gene	d_gene	len	abundance	v_gene	CDR3nt	CDR3aa
TRBJ2-3	TRBD2	17	many	TRBV9	TGTGCCAGCAGCGTAGTGGGGAGGGACTCCCGCACAGATACGCAGTATTTT	CASSVVGRDSRTDTQYF
TRBJ2-7	-	14	many	TRBV24-1	TGTGCCACCAGTGATTCCGCTTGGGATACACCGCAGTACTTC	CATSDSAWDTPQYF
TRBJ2-5	TRBD2	15	few	TRBV7-9	TGTGCCAGCTCCGGGGTAGCGGGAGGAGGAGAGACCCAGTACTTC	CASSGVAGGGETQYF
TRBJ1-1	TRBD1	17	few	TRBV27	TGTGCCAGCAGTTTACGAGGGGGCCGGGCATCGAACACTGAAGCTTTCTTT	CASSLRGGRASNTEAFF
TRBJ1-3	-	15	-	TRBV5-6	TGTGCCAGCAGCTTGGTCGGGACCACCGCTAACGACATATATTTT	CASSLVGTTANDIYF
TRBJ2-1	TRBD1	15	-	TRBV20-1	TGCAGTGCTAGAGATGGACAGGGTGGAATTAATGAGCAGTTCTTC	CSARDGQGGINEQFF
TRBJ1-4	-	13	few	TRBV6-6	TGTGCCAGCAGGCAGGGAGCGCCCGGGAAACTGTTTTTT	CASRQGAPGKLFF
TRBJ2-1	-	15	many	TRBV29-1	TGCAGCGTTGAAGGATCTGTGGGGGCCTACAATGAGCAGTTCTTC	CSVEGSVGAYNEQFF
TRBJ2-3	-	15	many	TRBV25-1	TGTGCCAGCAGTGAATATGGGGGAGTGGTGGATACGCAGTATTTT	CASSEYGGVVDTQYF
TRBJ2-7	-	16	-	TRBV18	TGTGCCAGCTCACCAGGCGCAGCGGCCGACTCCTACGAGCAGTACTTC	CASSPGAAADSYEQYF
TRBJ1-4	TRBD1	14	-	TRBV5-1	TGCGCCAGCGGCAGGGACAGTCCACGTGAAAAACTGTTTTTT	CASGRDSPREKLFF
TRBJ2-3	-	16	many	TRBV5-4	TGTGCCAGCAGCTTTAAAACTTCCCTGAACACAGATACGCAGTATTTT	CASSFKTSLNTDTQYF
TRBJ2-5	TRBD1	13	many	TRBV10-3	TGTGCCACCTGTGAGGGACAGAGGGAGACCCAGTACTTC	CATCEGQRETQYF
TRBJ2-1	TRBD2	12	many	TRBV20-1	TGCAGTGTTTTTGCGGGAGGGGTTGAGCAGTTCTTC	CSVFAGGVEQFF
TRBJ1-1	-	12	-	TRBV19	TGTGCCAGTAGTATAGGGCGGACTGAAGCTTTCTTT	CASSIGRTEAFF
TRBJ2-7	TRBD1	15	-	TRBV7-8	TGTGCCAGCAGCTTAACCGGGACAGGGCTATACGAGCAGTACTTC	CASSLTGTGLYEQYF
TRBJ2-1	-	13	many	TRBV7-2	TGTGCCAGCAGCCCGGACGGCTACAGTGAGCAGTTCTTC	CASSPDGYSEQFF
TRBJ1-1	-	17	many	TRBV12-3/TRBV12-4	TGTGCCAGCAGTTCCTTCCACGAGGGGCGGAGGGACACTGAAGCTTTCTTT	CASSSFHEGRRDTEAFF
TRBJ2-5	-	14	many	TRBV14	TGTGCCAGCAGTGAAACGGCTATACAAGAGACCCAGTACTTC	CASSETAIQETQYF
TRBJ2-6	-	16	few	TRBV27	TGTGCCAGCAGTTTAGGGGGCTACTCTGGGGCCAACGTCCTGACTTTC	CASSLGGYSGANVLTF
TRBJ2-7	TRBD2	16	many	TRBV4-3	TGCGCCAGCAGCCAAGATGAGACTAGCGGGGCTTACGAGCAGTACTTC	CASSQDETSGAYEQYF
TRBJ2-3	TRBD2	14	many	TRBV7-2	TGTGCCAGCAGCCTGCGGGAGGGTGCAGATACGCAGTATTTT	CASSLREGADTQYF
TRBJ2-3	TRBD2	18	few	TRBV15	TGTGCCACCAGCAGGTCCGCTCTCAGCGGGGGGAACACAGATACGCAGTATTTT	CATSRSALSGGNTDTQYF
TRBJ1-1	TRBD1	14	-	TRBV7-2	TGTGCCAGCAGCCCGAGGGGGCTGGGCACTGAAGCTTTCTTT	CASSPRGLGTEAFF
TRBJ2-7	-	15	few	TRBV2	TGTGCCAGCAGTGAGAAAACAGTCGGATCCTACGAGCAGTACTTC	CASSEKTVGSYEQYF
TRBJ2-7	TRBD2	15	many	TRBV20-1	TGCAGTGCTAGAGATAGGCTAGCGGGAGCGTACGAGCAGTACTTC	CSARDRLAGAYEQYF
TRBJ2-2	-	15	many	TRBV9	TGTGCCAGCAGCTGGGACGGAGTGAACACCGGGGAGCTGTTTTTT	CASSWDGVNTGELFF
TRBJ1-6	-	13	-	TRBV12-3/TRBV12-4	TGTGCCAGCAGTCTCTCAGGAAATTCACCCCTCCACTTT	CASSLSGNSPLHF
TRBJ2-2	-	15	many	TRBV5-1	TGCGCCAGCAGCTGGCAGGGGACCAACACCGGGGAGCTGTTTTTT	CASSWQGTNTGELFF
TRBJ1-4	TRBD1	13	many	TRBV12-3/TRBV12-4	TGTGCCAGCAGCCCGACAGGGAATGAAAAACTGTTTTTT	CASSPTGNEKLFF
TRBJ2-2	TRBD2	17	few	TRBV20-1	TGCAGTGCTAGGGGGCCGGGACTAGCGGGAGTAGACCGGGAGCTGTTTTTT	CSARGPGLAGVDRELFF
TRBJ2-1	-	10	many	TRBV12-3/TRBV12-4	TGTGCCGCCTTCGACAAGGAGCAGTTCTTC	CAAFDKEQFF
TRBJ2-4	-	13	few	TRBV6-2/TRBV6-3	TGTGCCAGCAGTTACTCATCACAAAACATTCAGTACTTC	CASSYSSQNIQYF